This T cell receptor (beta chain) stems from a study of tissue T cells after allogeneic stem cell transplantation. As for the study in general: Of the grafts for graft-versus-host disease patients, several were unmodified and three CD34-selected. Every graft-versus-host disease patient had gastrointestinal disease and got several lines of graft-versus-host disease therapy. Viable blood and marrow gave sorted CD3+ T cells if numbers allowed.

Sequencing of TCRbeta CDR3 at survey depth gave sequences and template counts. The repertoire was sequenced with immunoSEQ multiplex PCR; TCRdb's copy has only in-frame clones and lacks some. The sample holds tens of thousands of clones, 85% to 90% seen once. V lost 6 bases to trimming and J lost 6 bases; unmatched junction nucleotides: 8. CDR3 length: 14 residues. Germline lookup yields CDR1 SGHTA and CDR2 FQGNSA. The rearrangement links TRBV7-2 to TRBJ1-2, with 9 positions matching TRBD1. The sequences come from blood, collected before transplantation. The sequence came from a woman aged 18 to 55 who later had graft-versus-host disease after an allogeneic stem cell transplant. The CDR3 DNA follows: TGTGCCAGCAGTTTACAGGGGGCGAGCGATGGCTACACCTTC. Protein: CASSLQGASDGYTF.